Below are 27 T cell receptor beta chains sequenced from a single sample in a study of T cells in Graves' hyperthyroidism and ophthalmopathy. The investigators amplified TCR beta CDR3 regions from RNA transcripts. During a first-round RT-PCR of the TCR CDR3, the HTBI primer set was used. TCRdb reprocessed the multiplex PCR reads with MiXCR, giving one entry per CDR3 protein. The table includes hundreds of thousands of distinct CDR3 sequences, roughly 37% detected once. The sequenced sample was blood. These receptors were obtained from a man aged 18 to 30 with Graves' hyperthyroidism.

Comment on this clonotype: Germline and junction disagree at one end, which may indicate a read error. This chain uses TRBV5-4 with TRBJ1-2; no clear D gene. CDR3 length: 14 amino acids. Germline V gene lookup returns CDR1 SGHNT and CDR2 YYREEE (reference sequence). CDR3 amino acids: CSSSLERAGGGYTF. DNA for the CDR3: TGTTCCAGCAGCTTGGAGCGGGCAGGTGGTGGCTACACCTTC.

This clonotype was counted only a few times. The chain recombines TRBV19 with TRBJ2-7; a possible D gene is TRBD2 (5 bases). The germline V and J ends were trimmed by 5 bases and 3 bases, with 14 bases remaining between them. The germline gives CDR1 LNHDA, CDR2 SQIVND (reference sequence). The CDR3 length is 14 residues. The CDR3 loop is CASSLGPDYYEQYF. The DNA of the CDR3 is TGTGCCAGTAGTCTCGGACCAGACTACTACGAGCAGTACTTC.

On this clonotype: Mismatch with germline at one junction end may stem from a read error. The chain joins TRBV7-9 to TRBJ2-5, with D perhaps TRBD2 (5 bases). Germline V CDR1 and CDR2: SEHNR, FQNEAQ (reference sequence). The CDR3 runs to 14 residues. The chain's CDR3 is CASSQSGLQETQYF. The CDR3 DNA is TGCGCCAGCAGCCAATCTGGACTTCAAGAGACCCAGTACTTC.

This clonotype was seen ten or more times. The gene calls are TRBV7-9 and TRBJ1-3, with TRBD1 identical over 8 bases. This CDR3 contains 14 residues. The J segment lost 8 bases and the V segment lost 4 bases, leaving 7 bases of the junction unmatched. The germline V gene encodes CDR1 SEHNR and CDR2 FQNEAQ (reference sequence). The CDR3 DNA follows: TGTGCCAGCAGCTCCACGGACAGGGTCCACACCATATATTTT. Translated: CASSSTDRVHTIYF. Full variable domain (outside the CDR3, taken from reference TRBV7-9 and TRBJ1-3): DTGVSQNPRHKITKRGQNVTFRCDPISEHNRLYWYRQTLGQGPEFLTYFQNEAQLEKSRLLSDRFSAERPKGSFSTLEIQRTEQGDSAMYLCASSSTDRVHTIYFGEGSWLTVV.

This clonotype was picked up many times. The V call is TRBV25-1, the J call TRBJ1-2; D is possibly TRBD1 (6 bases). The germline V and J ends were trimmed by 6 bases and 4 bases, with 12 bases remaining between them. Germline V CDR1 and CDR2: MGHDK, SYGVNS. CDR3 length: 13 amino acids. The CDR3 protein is CASSRGGAYGYTF. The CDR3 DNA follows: TGTGCCAGCAGCCGAGGGGGGGCCTATGGCTACACCTTC.

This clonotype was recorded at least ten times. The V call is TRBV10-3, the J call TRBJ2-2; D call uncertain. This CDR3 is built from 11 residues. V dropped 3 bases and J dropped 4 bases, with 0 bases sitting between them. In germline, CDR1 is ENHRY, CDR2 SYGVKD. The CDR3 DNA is TGTGCCATCAGTGACACCGGGGAGCTGTTTTTT. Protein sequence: CAISDTGELFF.

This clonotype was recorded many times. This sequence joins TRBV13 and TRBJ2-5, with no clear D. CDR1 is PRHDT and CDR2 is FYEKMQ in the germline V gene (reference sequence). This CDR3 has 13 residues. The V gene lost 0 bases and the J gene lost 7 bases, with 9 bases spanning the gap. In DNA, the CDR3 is TGTGCCAGCAGCTTAGGGGACGCCCCGACCCAGTACTTC. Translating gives CASSLGDAPTQYF.

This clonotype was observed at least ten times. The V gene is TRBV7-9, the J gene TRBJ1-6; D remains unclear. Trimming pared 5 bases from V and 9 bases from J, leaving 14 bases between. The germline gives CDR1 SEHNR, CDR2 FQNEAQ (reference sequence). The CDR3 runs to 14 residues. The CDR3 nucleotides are TGTGCCAGCAGCACAACGAGTACCGGTTCACCCCTCCACTTT. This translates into CASSTTSTGSPLHF.

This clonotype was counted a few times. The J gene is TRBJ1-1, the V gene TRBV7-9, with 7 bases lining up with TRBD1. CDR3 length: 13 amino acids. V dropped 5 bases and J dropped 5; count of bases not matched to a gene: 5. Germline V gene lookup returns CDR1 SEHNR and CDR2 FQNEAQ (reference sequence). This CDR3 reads CASSKTGRTEAFF. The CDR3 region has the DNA TGTGCCAGCAGCAAGACAGGGAGGACTGAAGCTTTCTTT.

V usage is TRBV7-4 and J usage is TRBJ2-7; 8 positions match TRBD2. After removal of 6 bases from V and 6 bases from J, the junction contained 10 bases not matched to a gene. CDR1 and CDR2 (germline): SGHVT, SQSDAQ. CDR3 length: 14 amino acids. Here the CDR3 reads CASSYSGAGGEQYF. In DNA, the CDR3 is TGTGCCAGCAGTTACTCTGGGGCGGGGGGCGAGCAGTACTTC. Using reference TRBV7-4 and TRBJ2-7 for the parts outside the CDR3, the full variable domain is GAGVSQSPRYKVAKRGRDVALRCDSISGHVTLYWYRQTLGQGSEVLTYSQSDAQRDKSGRPSGRFSAERPERSVSTLKIQRTEQGDSAVYLCASSYSGAGGEQYFGPGTRLTVT.

CDR3 in DNA: TGTGCCAGCCCCTACGAGGGGCCGGGTAATTCACCCCTCCACTTT. Its protein product is CASPYEGPGNSPLHF. The J gene is TRBJ1-6, the V gene TRBV2; possible D gene TRBD1, 5 bases. CDR1 and CDR2 (germline): SNHLY, FYNNEI. Trimming removed 8 bases at V and 6 bases at J, with 17 bases between. This CDR3 has 15 amino acids.

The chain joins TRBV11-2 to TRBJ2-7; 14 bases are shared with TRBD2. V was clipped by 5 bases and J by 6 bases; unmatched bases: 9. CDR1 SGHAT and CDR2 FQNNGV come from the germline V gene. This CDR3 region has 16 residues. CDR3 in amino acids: CASSPPRLAGGSEQYF. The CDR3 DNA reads TGTGCCAGCAGCCCCCCCCGACTAGCGGGAGGGAGCGAGCAGTACTTC.

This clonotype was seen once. The CDR3 loop is CASQDRVEAFF. DNA for the CDR3: TGTGCCAGTCAAGACAGGGTTGAAGCTTTCTTT. The V call is TRBV19, the J call TRBJ1-1; the match to TRBD1 covers 7 bases. This CDR3 has 11 amino acids. The V gene's germline CDR1 is LNHDA and CDR2 SQIVND (reference sequence). Losses at the gene ends were 8 bases for V and 7 bases for J; bases not matched to a gene: 4.

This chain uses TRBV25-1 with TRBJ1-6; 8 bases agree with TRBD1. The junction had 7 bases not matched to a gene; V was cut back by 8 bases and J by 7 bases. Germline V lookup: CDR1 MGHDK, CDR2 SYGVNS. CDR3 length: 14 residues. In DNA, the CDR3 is TGTGCCAGCGCCCGACAGGGGCGGAATTCACCCCTCCACTTT. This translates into CASARQGRNSPLHF.

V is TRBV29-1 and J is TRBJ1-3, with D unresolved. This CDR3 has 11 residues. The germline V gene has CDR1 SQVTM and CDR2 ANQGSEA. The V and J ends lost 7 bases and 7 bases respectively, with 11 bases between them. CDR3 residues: CSADPLNTIYF. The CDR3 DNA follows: TGCAGCGCCGACCCCTTGAACACCATATATTTT.

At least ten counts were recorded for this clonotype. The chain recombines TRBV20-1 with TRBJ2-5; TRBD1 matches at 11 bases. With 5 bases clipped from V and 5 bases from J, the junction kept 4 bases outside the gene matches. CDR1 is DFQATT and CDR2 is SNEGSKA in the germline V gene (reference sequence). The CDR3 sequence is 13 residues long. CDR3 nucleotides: TGCAGTGCTCGGGACAGGGGGAAGGAGACCCAGTACTTC. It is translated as CSARDRGKETQYF.

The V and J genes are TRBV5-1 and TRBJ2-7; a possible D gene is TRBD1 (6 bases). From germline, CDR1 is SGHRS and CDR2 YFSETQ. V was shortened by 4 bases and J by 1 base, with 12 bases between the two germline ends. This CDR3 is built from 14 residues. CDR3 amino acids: CASSPDSPSYEQYF. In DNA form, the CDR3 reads TGCGCCAGCAGCCCGGACAGTCCGTCCTACGAGCAGTACTTC.

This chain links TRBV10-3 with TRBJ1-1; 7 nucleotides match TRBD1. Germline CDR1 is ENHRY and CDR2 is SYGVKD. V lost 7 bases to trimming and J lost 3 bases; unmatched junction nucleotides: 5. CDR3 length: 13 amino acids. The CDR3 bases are TGTGCCATCACCCAAGACAGGGACACTGAAGCTTTCTTT. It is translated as CAITQDRDTEAFF.

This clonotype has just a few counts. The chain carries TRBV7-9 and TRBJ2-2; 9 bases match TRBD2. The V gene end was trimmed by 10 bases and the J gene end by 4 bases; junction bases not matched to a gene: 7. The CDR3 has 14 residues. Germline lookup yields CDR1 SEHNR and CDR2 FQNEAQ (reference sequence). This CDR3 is CATRGGAGTGELFF. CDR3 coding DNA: TGTGCCACTCGCGGGGGGGCCGGCACCGGGGAGCTGTTTTTT.

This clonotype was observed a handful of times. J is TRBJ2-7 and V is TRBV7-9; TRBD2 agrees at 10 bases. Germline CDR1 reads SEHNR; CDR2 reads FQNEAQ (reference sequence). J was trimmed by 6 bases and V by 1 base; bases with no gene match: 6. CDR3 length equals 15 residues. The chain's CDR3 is CASSLVLAGDVEQYF. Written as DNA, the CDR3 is TGTGCCAGCAGCTTAGTGCTAGCGGGGGACGTCGAGCAGTACTTC. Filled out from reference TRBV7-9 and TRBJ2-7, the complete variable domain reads DTGVSQNPRHKITKRGQNVTFRCDPISEHNRLYWYRQTLGQGPEFLTYFQNEAQLEKSRLLSDRFSAERPKGSFSTLEIQRTEQGDSAMYLCASSLVLAGDVEQYFGPGTRLTVT.

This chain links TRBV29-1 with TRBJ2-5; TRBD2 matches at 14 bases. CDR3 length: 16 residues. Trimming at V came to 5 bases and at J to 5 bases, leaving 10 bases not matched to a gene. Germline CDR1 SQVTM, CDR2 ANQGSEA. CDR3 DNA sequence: TGCAGCGTTACCGGACAGGGACTAGCGGGAGTGGAGACCCAGTACTTC. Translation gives CSVTGQGLAGVETQYF.

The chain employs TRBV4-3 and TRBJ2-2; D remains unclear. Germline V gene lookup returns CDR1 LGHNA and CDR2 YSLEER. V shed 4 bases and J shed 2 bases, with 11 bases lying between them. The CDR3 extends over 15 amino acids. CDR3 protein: CASSPGPYNTGELFF. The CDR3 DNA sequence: TGCGCCAGCAGCCCTGGACCATACAACACCGGGGAGCTGTTTTTT.

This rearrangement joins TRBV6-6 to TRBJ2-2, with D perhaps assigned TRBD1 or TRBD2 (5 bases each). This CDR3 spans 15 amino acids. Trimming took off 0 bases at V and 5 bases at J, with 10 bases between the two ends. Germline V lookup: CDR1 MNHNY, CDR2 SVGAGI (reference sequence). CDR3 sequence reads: CASSYSSGLTGELFF. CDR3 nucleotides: TGTGCCAGCAGTTACTCGTCGGGGCTAACCGGGGAGCTGTTTTTT.

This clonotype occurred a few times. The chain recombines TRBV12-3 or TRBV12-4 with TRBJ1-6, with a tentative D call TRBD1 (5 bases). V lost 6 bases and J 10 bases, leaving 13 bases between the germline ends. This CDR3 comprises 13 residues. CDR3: CASRLGGQSPLHF. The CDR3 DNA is TGTGCCAGCAGGCTCGGGGGTCAATCACCCCTCCACTTT.

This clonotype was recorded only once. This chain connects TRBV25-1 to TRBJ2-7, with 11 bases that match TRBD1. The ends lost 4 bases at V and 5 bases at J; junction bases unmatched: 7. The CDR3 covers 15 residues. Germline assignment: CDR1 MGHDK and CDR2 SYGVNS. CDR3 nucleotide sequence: TGTGCCAGCAGTGCTACGGGACAGGGGGGCGACGAGCAGTACTTC. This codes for CASSATGQGGDEQYF.

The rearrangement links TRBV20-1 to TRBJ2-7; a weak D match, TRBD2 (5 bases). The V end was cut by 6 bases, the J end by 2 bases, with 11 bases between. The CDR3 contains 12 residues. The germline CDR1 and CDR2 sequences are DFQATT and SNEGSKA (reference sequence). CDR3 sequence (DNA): TGCAGTGCGGGAGTGGGGACCTACGAGCAGTACTTC. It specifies CSAGVGTYEQYF.

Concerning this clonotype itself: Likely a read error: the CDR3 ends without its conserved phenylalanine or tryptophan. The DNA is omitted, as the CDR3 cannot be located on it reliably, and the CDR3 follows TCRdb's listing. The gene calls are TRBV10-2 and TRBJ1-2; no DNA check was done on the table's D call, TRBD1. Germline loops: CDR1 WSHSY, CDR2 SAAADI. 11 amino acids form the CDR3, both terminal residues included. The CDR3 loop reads CASSPGGQLLL.